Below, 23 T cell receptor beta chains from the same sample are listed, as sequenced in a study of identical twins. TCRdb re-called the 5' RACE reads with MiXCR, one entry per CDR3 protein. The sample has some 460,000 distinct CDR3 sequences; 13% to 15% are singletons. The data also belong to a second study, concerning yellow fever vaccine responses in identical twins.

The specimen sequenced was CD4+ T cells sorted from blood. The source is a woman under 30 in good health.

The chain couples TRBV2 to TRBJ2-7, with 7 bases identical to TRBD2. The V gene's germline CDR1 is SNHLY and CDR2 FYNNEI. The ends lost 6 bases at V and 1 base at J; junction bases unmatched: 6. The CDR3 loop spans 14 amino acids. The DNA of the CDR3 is TGTGCCAGCAGAGGACTAGTCGCATCCTACGAGCAGTACTTC. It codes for CASRGLVASYEQYF.

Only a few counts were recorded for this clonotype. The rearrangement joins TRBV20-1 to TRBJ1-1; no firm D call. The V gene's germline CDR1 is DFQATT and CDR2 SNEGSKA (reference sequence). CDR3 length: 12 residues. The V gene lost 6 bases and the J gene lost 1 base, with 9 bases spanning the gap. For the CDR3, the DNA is TGCAGTGCCAATACACAGAACACTGAAGCTTTCTTT. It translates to CSANTQNTEAFF.

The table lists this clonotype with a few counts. This chain's CDR3 is CASSLTGLADTDTQYF. In DNA form, the CDR3 reads TGTGCCAGCAGCCTGACGGGTCTAGCGGACACAGATACGCAGTATTTT. The chain couples TRBV5-6 to TRBJ2-3; TRBD2 aligns across 7 bases. The CDR3 sequence is 16 residues long. CDR1 and CDR2 (germline): SGHDT, YYEEEE. V shed 4 bases, J shed 2 bases, and the junction held 10 bases outside the gene matches.

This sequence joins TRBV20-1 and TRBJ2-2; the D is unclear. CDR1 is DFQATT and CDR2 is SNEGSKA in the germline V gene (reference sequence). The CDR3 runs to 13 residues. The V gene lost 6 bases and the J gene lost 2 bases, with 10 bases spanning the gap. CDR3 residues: CSAYTPNTGELFF. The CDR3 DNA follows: TGCAGTGCCTACACACCAAACACCGGGGAGCTGTTTTTT.

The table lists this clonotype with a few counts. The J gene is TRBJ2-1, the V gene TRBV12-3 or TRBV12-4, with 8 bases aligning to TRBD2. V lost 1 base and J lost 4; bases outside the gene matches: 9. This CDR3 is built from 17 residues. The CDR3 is CASSLGQGLAGYNEQFF. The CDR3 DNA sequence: TGTGCCAGCAGTTTAGGGCAAGGGCTAGCGGGTTACAATGAGCAGTTCTTC.

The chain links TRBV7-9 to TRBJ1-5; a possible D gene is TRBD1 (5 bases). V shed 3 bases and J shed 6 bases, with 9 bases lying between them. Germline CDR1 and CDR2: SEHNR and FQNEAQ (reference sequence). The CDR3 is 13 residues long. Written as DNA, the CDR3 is TGTGCCAGCAGCTTTAACGGGGGTCAGCCCCAGCATTTT. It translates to CASSFNGGQPQHF. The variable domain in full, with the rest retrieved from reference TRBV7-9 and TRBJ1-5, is DTGVSQNPRHKITKRGQNVTFRCDPISEHNRLYWYRQTLGQGPEFLTYFQNEAQLEKSRLLSDRFSAERPKGSFSTLEIQRTEQGDSAMYLCASSFNGGQPQHFGDGTRLSIL.

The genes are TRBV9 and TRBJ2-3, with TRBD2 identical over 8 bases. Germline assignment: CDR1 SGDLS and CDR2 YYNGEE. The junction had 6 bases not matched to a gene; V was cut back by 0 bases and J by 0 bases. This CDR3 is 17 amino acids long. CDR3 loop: CASSVGYSGISTDTQYF. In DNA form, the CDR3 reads TGTGCCAGCAGCGTAGGTTATAGCGGGATTAGCACAGATACGCAGTATTTT.

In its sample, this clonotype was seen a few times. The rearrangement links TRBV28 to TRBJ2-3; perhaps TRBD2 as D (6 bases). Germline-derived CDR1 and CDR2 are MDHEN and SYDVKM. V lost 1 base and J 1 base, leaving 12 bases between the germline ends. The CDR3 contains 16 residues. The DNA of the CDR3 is TGTGCCAGCAGTTTATACGGGAGAAGGGGCACAGATACGCAGTATTTT. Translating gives CASSLYGRRGTDTQYF. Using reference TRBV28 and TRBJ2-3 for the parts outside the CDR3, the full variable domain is DVKVTQSSRYLVKRTGEKVFLECVQDMDHENMFWYRQDPGLGLRLIYFSYDVKMKEKGDIPEGYSVSREKKERFSLILESASTNQTSMYLCASSLYGRRGTDTQYFGPGTRLTVL.

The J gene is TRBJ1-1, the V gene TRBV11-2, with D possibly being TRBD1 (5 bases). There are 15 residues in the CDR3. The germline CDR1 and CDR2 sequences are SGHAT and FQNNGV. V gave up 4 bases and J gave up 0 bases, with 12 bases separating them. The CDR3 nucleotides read TGTGCCAGCAGCTACCAGGGTGACATGAACACTGAAGCTTTCTTT. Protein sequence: CASSYQGDMNTEAFF.

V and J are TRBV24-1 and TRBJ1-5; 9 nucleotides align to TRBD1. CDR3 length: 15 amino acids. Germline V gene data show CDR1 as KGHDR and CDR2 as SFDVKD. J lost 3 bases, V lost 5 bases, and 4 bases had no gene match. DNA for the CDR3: TGTGCCACCAGTGGAAGACAGGGGGACAATCAGCCCCAGCATTTT. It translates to CATSGRQGDNQPQHF.

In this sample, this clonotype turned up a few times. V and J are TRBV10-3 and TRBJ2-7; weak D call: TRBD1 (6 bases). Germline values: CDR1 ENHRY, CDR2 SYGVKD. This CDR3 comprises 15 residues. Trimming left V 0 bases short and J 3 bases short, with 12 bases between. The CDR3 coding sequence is TGTGCCATCAGTGAGTCCACAGGGAAGTTCTACGAGCAGTACTTC. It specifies CAISESTGKFYEQYF.

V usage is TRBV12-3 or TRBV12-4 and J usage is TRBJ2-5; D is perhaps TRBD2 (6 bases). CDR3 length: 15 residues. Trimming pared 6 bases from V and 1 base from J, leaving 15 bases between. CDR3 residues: CASRAQNGGQETQYF. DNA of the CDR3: TGTGCCAGCAGAGCACAAAACGGGGGCCAAGAGACCCAGTACTTC.

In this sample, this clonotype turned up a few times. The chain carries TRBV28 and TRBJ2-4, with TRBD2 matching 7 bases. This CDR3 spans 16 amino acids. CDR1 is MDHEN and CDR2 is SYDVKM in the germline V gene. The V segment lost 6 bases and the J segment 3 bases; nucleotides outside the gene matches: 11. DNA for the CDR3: TGTGCCAGCAGCACTCCGGGGAGGGGTGACAAAAACATTCAGTACTTC. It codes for CASSTPGRGDKNIQYF.

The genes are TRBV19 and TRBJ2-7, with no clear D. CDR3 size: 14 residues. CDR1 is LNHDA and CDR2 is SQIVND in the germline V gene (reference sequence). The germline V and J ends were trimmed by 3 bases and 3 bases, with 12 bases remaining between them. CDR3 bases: TGTGCCAGTAGTATTGGAACATTAAGCTACGAGCAGTACTTC. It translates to CASSIGTLSYEQYF.

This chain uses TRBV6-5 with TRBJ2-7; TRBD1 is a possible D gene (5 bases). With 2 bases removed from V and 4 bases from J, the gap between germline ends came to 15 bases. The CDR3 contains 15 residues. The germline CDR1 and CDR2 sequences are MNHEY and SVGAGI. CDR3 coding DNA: TGTGCCAGCAGTTACGGGCGGCCAGGGCAGTACGAGCAGTACTTC. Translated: CASSYGRPGQYEQYF.

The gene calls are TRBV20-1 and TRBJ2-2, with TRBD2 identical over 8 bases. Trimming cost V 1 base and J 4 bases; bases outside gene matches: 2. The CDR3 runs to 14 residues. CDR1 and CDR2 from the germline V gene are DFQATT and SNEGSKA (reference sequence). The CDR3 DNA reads TGCAGTGCTAGAGTACTAGCGGCCACCGGGGAGCTGTTTTTT. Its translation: CSARVLAATGELFF.

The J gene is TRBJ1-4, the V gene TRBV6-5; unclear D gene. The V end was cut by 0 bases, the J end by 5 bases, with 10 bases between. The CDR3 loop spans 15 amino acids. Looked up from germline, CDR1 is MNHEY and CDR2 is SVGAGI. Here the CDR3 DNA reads TGTGCCAGCAGTTACTCTGAGGGCATGAATGAAAAACTGTTTTTT. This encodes CASSYSEGMNEKLFF.

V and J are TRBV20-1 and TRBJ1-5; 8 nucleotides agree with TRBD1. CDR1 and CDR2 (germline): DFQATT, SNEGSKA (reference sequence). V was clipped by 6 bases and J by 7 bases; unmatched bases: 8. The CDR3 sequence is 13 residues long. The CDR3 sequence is CSATDRGGQPQHF. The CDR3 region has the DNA TGCAGTGCCACCGACAGGGGCGGCCAGCCCCAGCATTTT.

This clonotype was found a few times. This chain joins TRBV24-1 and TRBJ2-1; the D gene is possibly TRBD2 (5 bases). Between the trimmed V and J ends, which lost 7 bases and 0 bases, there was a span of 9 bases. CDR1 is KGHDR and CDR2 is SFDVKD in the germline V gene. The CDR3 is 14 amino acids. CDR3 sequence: CATSGVSSYNEQFF. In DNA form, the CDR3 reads TGTGCCACCAGCGGGGTCAGCTCCTACAATGAGCAGTTCTTC.

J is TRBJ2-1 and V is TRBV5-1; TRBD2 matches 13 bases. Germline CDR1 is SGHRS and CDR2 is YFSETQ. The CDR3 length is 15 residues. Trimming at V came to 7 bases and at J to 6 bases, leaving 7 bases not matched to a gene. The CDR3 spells CASETSGGAANEQFF. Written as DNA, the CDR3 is TGCGCCAGCGAAACTAGCGGGGGGGCCGCCAATGAGCAGTTCTTC.

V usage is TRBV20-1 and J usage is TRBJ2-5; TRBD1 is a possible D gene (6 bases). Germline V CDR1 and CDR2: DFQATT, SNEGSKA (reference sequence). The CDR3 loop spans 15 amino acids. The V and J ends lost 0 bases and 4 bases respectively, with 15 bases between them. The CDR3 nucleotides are TGCAGTGCTAGAGATCCCCAGGGGAAAACAGAGACCCAGTACTTC. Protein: CSARDPQGKTETQYF.

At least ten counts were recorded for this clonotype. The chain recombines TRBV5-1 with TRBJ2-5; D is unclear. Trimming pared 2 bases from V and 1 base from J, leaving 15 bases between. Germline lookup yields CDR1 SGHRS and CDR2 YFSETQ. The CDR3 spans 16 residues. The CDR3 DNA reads TGCGCCAGCAGCTTTGGTTCAGTAATCGGCCAAGAGACCCAGTACTTC. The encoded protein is CASSFGSVIGQETQYF.

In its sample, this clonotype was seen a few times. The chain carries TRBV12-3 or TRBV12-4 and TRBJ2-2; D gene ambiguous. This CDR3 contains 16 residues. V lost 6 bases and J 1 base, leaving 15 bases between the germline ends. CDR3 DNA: TGTGCCAGCAGCCACTGGGTGAGCGTGAACACCGGGGAGCTGTTTTTT. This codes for CASSHWVSVNTGELFF.